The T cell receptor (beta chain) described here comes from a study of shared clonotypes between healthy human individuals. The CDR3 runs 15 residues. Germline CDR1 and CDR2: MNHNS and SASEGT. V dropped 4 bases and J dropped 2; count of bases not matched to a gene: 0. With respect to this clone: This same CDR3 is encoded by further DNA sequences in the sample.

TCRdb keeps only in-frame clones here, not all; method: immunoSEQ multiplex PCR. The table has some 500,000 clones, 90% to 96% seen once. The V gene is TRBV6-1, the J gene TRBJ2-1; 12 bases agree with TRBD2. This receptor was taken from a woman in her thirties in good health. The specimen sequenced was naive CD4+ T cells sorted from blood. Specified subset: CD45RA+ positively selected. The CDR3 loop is CASSGLAGAYNEQFF. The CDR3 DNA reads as TGTGCCAGCAGTGGACTAGCGGGAGCCTACAATGAGCAGTTCTTC.